This T cell receptor beta chain was captured by sequencing in a study of blood T cell repertoires in COVID-19. V dropped 6 bases and J dropped 0; count of bases not matched to a gene: 8. Germline lookup yields CDR1 KGHSH and CDR2 LQKENI. The CDR3 spans 17 residues. The protocol was immunoSEQ multiplex PCR, while the TCRdb copy is restricted to in-frame clones and leaves out a portion. The sample has just over 350,000 clones, around 88% seen once. The chain combines TRBV18 with TRBJ2-6; 7 bases are a match to TRBD1. This sequence was found in a woman aged 55-70 years with COVID-19, enrolled during active disease. The sequencing sample was made of peripheral blood. The CDR3 reads CASSKTGPSSGANVLTF. The CDR3 DNA reads TGTGCCAGCTCCAAGACAGGGCCGAGCTCTGGGGCCAACGTCCTGACTTTC.